Each of the 26 T cell receptor beta chains below was sequenced from the same sample in a study of blood T cell repertoires in COVID-19. TCRdb keeps only in-frame clones here, not all; method: immunoSEQ multiplex PCR. The data show approximately 45,000 clones, roughly 86% seen once. Sample: peripheral blood. These receptors were taken from a human donor in a cohort sampled during active COVID-19.

This chain joins TRBV30 and TRBJ1-2; D perhaps matches TRBD1 (5 bases). The CDR3 loop spans 12 amino acids. Trimming stripped 3 bases from V and 3 bases from J, with 8 bases between. Germline V gene data show CDR1 as GTSNPN and CDR2 as SVGIG (reference sequence). CDR3 sequence reads: CAWRGDYYGYTF. The CDR3 coding sequence is TGTGCCTGGAGAGGGGACTACTATGGCTACACCTTC.

The V call is TRBV11-3, the J call TRBJ2-2; 7 bases are shared with TRBD1. Trimming took 5 bases from V and 2 from J; bases not matched to a gene: 11. The germline gives CDR1 SGHNT, CDR2 YENEEA. The CDR3 loop spans 17 amino acids. The CDR3 DNA follows: TGTGCCAGCAGCGCGATCCAATACAGGGGAAACACCGGGGAGCTGTTTTTT. Encoded protein: CASSAIQYRGNTGELFF.

The chain employs TRBV3-1 (or the pseudogene TRBV3-2) and TRBJ2-1; 10 bases agree with TRBD1. This CDR3 has 19 amino acids. The V segment lost 0 bases and the J segment 7 bases; nucleotides outside the gene matches: 15. CDR1 is LGHDT and CDR2 is YNNKEL in the germline V gene (reference sequence). The CDR3 DNA reads TGTGCCAGCAGCCAAGACCCCCCGACAGGGGGCAATGGGCAGAATGAGCAGTTCTTC. Translating gives CASSQDPPTGGNGQNEQFF.

The chain uses TRBV3-1 (or the pseudogene TRBV3-2) and TRBJ2-2; D unresolved. The CDR3 sequence is 16 residues long. Germline CDR1 and CDR2: LGHDT and YNNKEL (reference sequence). V was clipped by 4 bases and J by 1 base, with 13 bases between them. DNA for the CDR3: TGTGCCAGCAGCCCCCCGTTAGTAGAGAACACCGGGGAGCTGTTTTTT. Its protein is CASSPPLVENTGELFF.

V and J are TRBV11-2 and TRBJ1-2; D unresolved. The ends were cut back, 6 bases at V and 7 bases at J, with 12 bases in the middle. Per the germline V gene, CDR1 is SGHAT and CDR2 is FQNNGV. The CDR3 runs to 12 residues. CDR3 sequence: CASRPGEGGYTF. The CDR3 region has the DNA TGTGCCAGCAGACCCGGCGAGGGTGGCTACACCTTC.

V and J are TRBV6-5 and TRBJ2-3; TRBD2 might be the D (5 bases). CDR1 MNHEY and CDR2 SVGAGI come from the germline V gene. Deletions cut 0 bases from V and 0 bases from J, with 10 bases between. The CDR3 spans 16 residues. In DNA form, the CDR3 reads TGTGCCAGCAGTTACTCAAGCGCGGGTAGCACAGATACGCAGTATTTT. This encodes CASSYSSAGSTDTQYF.

V is TRBV7-2 and J is TRBJ2-7; TRBD2 aligns across 12 bases. The J segment lost 5 bases and the V segment lost 2 bases, leaving 4 bases of the junction unmatched. CDR1 is SGHTA and CDR2 is FQGNSA in the germline V gene. The CDR3 is 15 amino acids. CDR3 residues: CASSLTSGGNHEQYF. The CDR3 region has the DNA TGTGCCAGCAGCTTAACTAGCGGGGGGAACCACGAGCAGTACTTC.

The chain uses TRBV4-1 and TRBJ1-2, with 9 bases matching TRBD1. Losses at the gene ends were 3 bases for V and 4 bases for J; bases not matched to a gene: 6. CDR1 and CDR2 from the germline V gene are MGHRA and YSYEKL. The CDR3 is made up of 15 amino acids. CDR3 sequence: CASSHGQGLSYGYTF. CDR3 sequence (DNA): TGCGCCAGCAGCCATGGACAGGGGTTAAGCTATGGCTACACCTTC.

This rearrangement joins TRBV7-9 to TRBJ2-7; the match to TRBD1 covers 8 bases. The CDR3 runs to 15 residues. Germline CDR1 SEHNR, CDR2 FQNEAQ (reference sequence). Unmatched junction bases numbered 10, after V lost 5 bases and J lost 4 bases. This chain's CDR3 is CASSPGQVIVYEQYF. As DNA, the CDR3 is TGTGCCAGCAGCCCGGGACAGGTAATCGTTTACGAGCAGTACTTC.

V usage is TRBV11-2 and J usage is TRBJ1-2, with D possibly being TRBD1 (5 bases). Trimming removed 4 bases from V and 2 bases from J, with 14 bases in between. Germline assignment: CDR1 SGHAT and CDR2 FQNNGV. This CDR3 is 15 amino acids long. In DNA form, the CDR3 reads TGTGCCAGCAGCTCGCCGGGGGGGAGAAACTATGGCTACACCTTC. Translating gives CASSSPGGRNYGYTF.

The chain uses TRBV7-6 and TRBJ2-1; 7 bases align to TRBD1. Looked up from germline, CDR1 is SGHVS and CDR2 is FNYEAQ. V lost 1 base and J lost 5; bases outside the gene matches: 2. The CDR3 runs 14 residues. This CDR3 is CASSLGGGNNEQFF. CDR3 bases: TGTGCCAGCAGCTTAGGAGGGGGCAACAATGAGCAGTTCTTC. Drawing the rest from reference TRBV7-6 and TRBJ2-1, the complete variable domain is GAGVSQSPRYKVTKRGQDVALRCDPISGHVSLYWYRQALGQGPEFLTYFNYEAQQDKSGLPNDRFSAERPEGSISTLTIQRTEQRDSAMYRCASSLGGGNNEQFFGPGTRLTVL.

The chain employs TRBV7-8 and TRBJ2-2; the match to TRBD2 covers 7 bases. V was pared by 4 bases and J by 7 bases, with 9 bases of the junction left unmatched. Germline CDR1 and CDR2: SGHVS and FQNEAQ. This CDR3 is 15 amino acids long. The CDR3 protein is CASSSSGGSVGELFF. Here the CDR3 DNA reads TGTGCCAGCAGCTCCTCGGGGGGAAGTGTCGGGGAGCTGTTTTTT.

The chain joins TRBV3-1 (or the pseudogene TRBV3-2) to TRBJ1-1; possibly TRBD1 for D (6 bases). The CDR3 length is 13 residues. Germline loops: CDR1 LGHDT, CDR2 YNNKEL (reference sequence). Trimming shortened V by 4 bases and J by 5 bases, and 11 bases separated the two germline ends. The chain's CDR3 is CASSPTGWTEAFF. CDR3 coding DNA: TGTGCCAGCAGCCCCACAGGGTGGACTGAAGCTTTCTTT.

This clone showed up just a few times. The V call is TRBV6-6, the J call TRBJ1-6, with a tentative D call TRBD1 (5 bases). CDR1 MNHNY and CDR2 SVGAGI come from the germline V gene (reference sequence). V was pared by 5 bases and J by 4 bases, with 18 bases between. The CDR3 totals 17 residues. DNA for the CDR3: TGTGCCAGCAGTCGTTCTTCGGGGGGAATTTATAATTCACCCCTCCACTTT. This translates into CASSRSSGGIYNSPLHF.

This clone appeared a few times. The chain couples TRBV19 to TRBJ1-1, with D tentatively TRBD1 (5 bases). Germline loops: CDR1 LNHDA, CDR2 SQIVND (reference sequence). The CDR3 runs 12 residues. V lost 5 bases, J lost 7 bases, and 11 bases lay in between. The CDR3 loop reads CASSSRVGEAFF. CDR3 sequence (DNA): TGTGCCAGTAGTTCCAGGGTTGGTGAAGCTTTCTTT.

The chain's CDR3 is CASSDGTGGMYGYTF. DNA for the CDR3: TGTGCCAGCAGTGATGGGACAGGGGGCATGTATGGCTACACCTTC. The rearrangement joins TRBV9 to TRBJ1-2, with TRBD1 identical over 12 bases. Germline values: CDR1 SGDLS, CDR2 YYNGEE. The trim removed 5 bases at V and 5 bases at J, leaving 7 bases unmatched. The CDR3 sequence is 15 residues long.

The rearrangement links TRBV19 to TRBJ2-7; no reliable D call. The CDR3 totals 15 residues. Germline CDR1 reads LNHDA; CDR2 reads SQIVND (reference sequence). V lost 4 bases and J 1 base, leaving 14 bases between the germline ends. The CDR3 here is CASSTMAELSYEQYF. CDR3 in DNA: TGTGCCAGTAGTACCATGGCAGAATTATCCTACGAGCAGTACTTC.

The chain combines TRBV10-3 with TRBJ2-7, with D perhaps matching TRBD1 (6 bases). Germline lookup yields CDR1 ENHRY and CDR2 SYGVKD. This CDR3 comprises 13 residues. Deletions cut 7 bases from V and 4 bases from J, with 14 bases between. The CDR3 region is CAITPGHLYEQYF. The CDR3 DNA sequence: TGTGCCATCACCCCGGGACACTTATACGAGCAGTACTTC.

V and J are TRBV27 and TRBJ1-1; 10 nucleotides line up with TRBD1. The CDR3 contains 17 residues. CDR1 and CDR2 from the germline V gene are MNHEY and SMNVEV (reference sequence). V shed 6 bases, J shed 0 bases, and the junction held 10 bases outside the gene matches. The CDR3 loop is CASSLKGTGDLNTEAFF. Written as DNA, the CDR3 is TGTGCCAGCAGCCTTAAAGGGACAGGGGACCTGAACACTGAAGCTTTCTTT.

The chain joins TRBV18 to TRBJ2-7, with 14 bases aligning to TRBD2. This CDR3 region has 15 residues. The J segment lost 5 bases and the V segment lost 3 bases, leaving 3 bases of the junction unmatched. Germline CDR1 is KGHSH and CDR2 is LQKENI. The DNA for the CDR3 is TGTGCCAGCTCACCGGGACTAGCGGGGGTACACGAGCAGTACTTC. It codes for CASSPGLAGVHEQYF. Full variable domain (rest looked up from reference TRBV18 and TRBJ2-7): NAGVMQNPRHLVRRRGQEARLRCSPMKGHSHVYWYRQLPEEGLKFMVYLQKENIIDESGMPKERFSAEFPKEGPSILRIQQVVRGDSAAYFCASSPGLAGVHEQYFGPGTRLTVT.

The chain joins TRBV3-1 (or the pseudogene TRBV3-2) to TRBJ2-1, with 9 bases matching TRBD2. From germline, CDR1 is LGHDT and CDR2 YNNKEL (reference sequence). The ends lost 2 bases at V and 0 bases at J; junction bases unmatched: 14. The CDR3 is 20 amino acids. The CDR3 reads CASSQIQGPAGGLSYNEQFF. CDR3 bases: TGTGCCAGCAGCCAAATACAGGGTCCAGCGGGGGGACTCTCCTACAATGAGCAGTTCTTC.

The V call is TRBV30, the J call TRBJ1-1, with D possibly being TRBD1 (5 bases). The germline gives CDR1 GTSNPN, CDR2 SVGIG (reference sequence). The V end was cut by 8 bases, the J end by 4 bases, with 20 bases between. This CDR3 region has 14 residues. The CDR3 region is CALEGQRAGTEAFF. CDR3 DNA sequence: TGTGCCCTGGAGGGGCAGAGGGCGGGCACTGAAGCTTTCTTT.

This clone showed up just a few times. V is TRBV7-3 and J is TRBJ1-2; tentatively, D is TRBD1 (6 bases). V lost 1 base to trimming and J lost 6 bases, with 12 bases between them. The CDR3 contains 14 residues. Germline V gene sequence: CDR1 SGHTA, CDR2 FQGTGA. The CDR3 sequence is CASSLNRVSDGYTF. The CDR3 DNA is TGTGCCAGCAGCTTAAACAGGGTATCGGATGGCTACACCTTC.

V gene TRBV7-2 combines with J gene TRBJ1-1, with D maybe TRBD1 (5 bases). CDR1 SGHTA and CDR2 FQGNSA come from the germline V gene. V dropped 1 base and J dropped 7 bases, with 10 bases sitting between them. The CDR3 consists of 13 residues. The DNA of the CDR3 is TGTGCCAGCAGCTTAGTCAGGGATGGTGAAGCTTTCTTT. Protein sequence: CASSLVRDGEAFF.

The J gene is TRBJ1-1, the V gene TRBV29-1; D might be TRBD1 (5 bases). Germline V gene lookup returns CDR1 SQVTM and CDR2 ANQGSEA. Trimming removed 3 bases at V and 1 base at J, with 9 bases between. This CDR3 spans 13 amino acids. CDR3 bases: TGCAGCGTTGACCGACAGCAGAACACTGAAGCTTTCTTT. Translation gives CSVDRQQNTEAFF. Supplemented by reference TRBV29-1 and TRBJ1-1, the full variable domain reads SAVISQKPSRDICQRGTSLTIQCQVDSQVTMMFWYRQQPGQSLTLIATANQGSEATYESGFVIDKFPISRPNLTFSTLTVSNMSPEDSSIYLCSVDRQQNTEAFFGQGTRLTVV.

This chain connects TRBV19 to TRBJ2-5; D unresolved. Trimming shortened V by 0 bases and J by 1 base, and 9 bases separated the two germline ends. The germline V gene encodes CDR1 LNHDA and CDR2 SQIVND (reference sequence). The CDR3 is 15 amino acids. CDR3 sequence reads: CASSIDRSTQETQYF. For the CDR3, the DNA is TGTGCCAGTAGTATAGATCGGTCTACCCAAGAGACCCAGTACTTC.